This TCR beta chain was identified during a study of technical replicates of blood from a few donors (dated by TCRdb to about 2017). Libraries were constructed by the immunoSEQ multiplex PCR assay. TCRdb provides this immuneACCESS table in a form limited to in-frame rearrangements. Some clones are lacking; in checked studies, under half of them reflect an unresolved V gene, and why the rest are absent is not known. This sample has approximately 75,000 clones in its table, and 97% of those were observed once. Jointly, the top ten make up almost 0.3% of the sample. About this clone: The target of this receptor is not known. No per-base quality is available; no much larger clone lies one base away.

The CDR3, from cysteine to phenylalanine, totals 15 residues. Just CDR3 DNA is preserved here, 45 bases in frame from base 1. Per the germline V gene, SGHTA is the CDR1 and FQGNSA is the CDR2. V is pruned by 5 bases and J by 0 bases, leaving 4 bases of the junction without a gene match. Sequencing was done on a sample of T cells isolated from PBMCs. The rearranged segments are TRBV7-2 and TRBJ2-3, and TRBD2 aligns with 8 junction nucleotides. This sequence was found in a human donor in good health. The CDR3 loop reads CASSPTSASTDTQYF. The nucleotides read TGTGCCAGCAGCCCGACTAGCGCTAGCACAGATACGCAGTATTTT. Extended through the reference TRBV7-2 and TRBJ2-3 proteins, this CDR3 yields the full variable domain: GAGVSQSPSNKVTEKGKDVELRCDPISGHTALYWYRQSLGQGLEFLIYFQGNSAPDKSGLPSDRFSAERTGGSVSTLTIQRTQQEDSAVYLCASSPTSASTDTQYFGPGTRLTVL.